This T cell receptor beta chain derives from a study of blood T cells in healthy people across ages. Whole-study results and caveats: Long-lived donors had more naive CD4+ cells and higher diversity than aged donors. CMV infection status of these donors was not known.

Details on this clonotype: Its antigen remains unidentified.

Germline-derived CDR1 and CDR2 are MDHEN and SYDVKM. This CDR3 contains 17 residues. J gave up 5 bases and V 9 bases, and 13 bases lay outside the gene matches. For the second PCR, which ran for about 7 to 11 cycles, a sample-barcoded 5' primer and a J-beta primer mix were used. TCRdb itself ran the 5' RACE reads through MiXCR, one entry per CDR3 protein. The table lists about 1,400,000 distinct CDR3 sequences, around 42% of them singletons. The sample comprised blood. The V gene is TRBV28, the J gene TRBJ2-1, with 13 positions matching TRBD2. The TCR originated in a woman aged 18-30 years in good health. The CDR3 protein is CASSSFTSGGAHNEQFF. The CDR3 DNA reads as TGTGCCAGTTCCTCCTTTACTAGCGGGGGGGCCCACAATGAGCAGTTCTTC.